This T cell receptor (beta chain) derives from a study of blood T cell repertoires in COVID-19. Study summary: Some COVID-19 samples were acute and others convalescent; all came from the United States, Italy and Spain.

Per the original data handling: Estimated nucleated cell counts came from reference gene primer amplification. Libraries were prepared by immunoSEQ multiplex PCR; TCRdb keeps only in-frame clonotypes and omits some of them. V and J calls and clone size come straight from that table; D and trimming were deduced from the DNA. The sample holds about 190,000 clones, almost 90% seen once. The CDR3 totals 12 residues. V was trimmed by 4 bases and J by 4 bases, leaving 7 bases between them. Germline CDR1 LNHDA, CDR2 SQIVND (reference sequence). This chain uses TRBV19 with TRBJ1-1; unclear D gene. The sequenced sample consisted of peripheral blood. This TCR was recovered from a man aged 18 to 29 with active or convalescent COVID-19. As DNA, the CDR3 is TGTGCCAGTAGTACTGTGCGCACTGAAGCTTTCTTT. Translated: CASSTVRTEAFF.